This TCR beta chain was sequenced in a study of T cell responses to AZD1222 COVID-19 vaccine. Study-level findings and limits: After two AZD1222 doses, spike-specific TCR breadth and depth rose versus day 0. Clonal diversity may have been underestimated, and the donors were mostly white British, with more females than males. In the spike-specific TCR repertoire, nearly half reportedly target unmutated variant regions.

About this clone: Antigen: not known.

Only in-frame clones appear in the TCRdb table, and some are missing; sequencing was by immunoSEQ multiplex PCR. The sample includes some 150,000 clones, more than 90% of them seen just once. Per the germline V gene, CDR1 is LGHNT and CDR2 is FRNRAP. V was shortened by 1 base and J by 4 bases, with 10 bases between the two germline ends. This CDR3 has 15 residues. Pooling of second doses given at about 4 or about 12 weeks was done. The chain links TRBV12-5 to TRBJ2-2; D perhaps matches TRBD2 (5 bases). The sequences come from peripheral blood, collected 28 days after the second AZD1222 dose. This TCR derives from an adult who received the AZD1222 COVID-19 vaccine. The CDR3 spells CASGLAAGVTGELFF. CDR3 nucleotide sequence: TGTGCTAGTGGTTTGGCCGCCGGGGTCACCGGGGAGCTGTTTTTT.